This TCR beta chain was profiled in a study of blood T cell repertoires in COVID-19. Study at large: Italy, Spain and the United States were the sources of the convalescent and acute COVID-19 samples.

CDR3 length: 13 residues. V lost 2 bases and J lost 7; bases outside the gene matches: 4. This table comes from immunoSEQ multiplex PCR, and its TCRdb copy is limited to in-frame clones, with some not included. The repertoire holds 40,000 to 65,000 clones, with about 82% as singletons. V is TRBV12-3 or TRBV12-4 and J is TRBJ2-7; 8 bases are a match to TRBD1. The sequencing input was peripheral blood. The sequence came from a man aged 70 or older with active COVID-19. This chain's CDR3 is CASSLRRQGEQYF. CDR3 bases: TGTGCCAGCAGTTTACGCCGACAGGGGGAGCAGTACTTC.